This paragraph covers one T cell receptor beta chain sequence. Its specificity is unknown. The libraries of TRB cDNA were prepared using 5' RACE with UMI labels. TCRdb reprocessed the 5' RACE reads, keeping one entry per CDR3 protein, no DNA. The repertoire shows about 90,000 distinct CDR3 sequences; the top ten hold nearly 0.85%. Germline V gene lookup returns CDR1 SGHVS and CDR2 FNYEAQ. This CDR3 has 14 amino acids. The data belong to a study of CXCR3-negative and CXCR3-positive naive CD8 T cells. Per CD8+ T cell subset, triplicate sorts of 300,000 cells each were done. Identification of naive CD8+ T cells rested on CD45RO-CCR7+CD27+CD95- status. Overall study findings and caveats: Memory CD8+ cells had much lower diversity, and both naive subsets had comparably high diversity. The study found more hydrophobic TRB CDR3s in CXCR3-positive naive cells than in CXCR3-negative naive cells.

The sequence came from a human donor in good health. Some clones in this sample may be carry-over from other donors' samples. The rearrangement uses TRBV7-6 and TRBJ2-3; TCRdb reports TRBD1, a call that lacks DNA to check it against. Sequencing was performed on naive CXCR3+ CD8+ T cells from blood. Sample subset: CD45RO-CCR7+CD27+CD95- naive CD8+ T cells expressing CXCR3 (TNR3+). Here the CDR3 reads CASSLWSGGDTQYF.